Listed below are T cell receptor beta chains from one sample, sequenced in a study of blood T cell repertoires in COVID-19. Here immunoSEQ multiplex PCR was the method, and the copy in TCRdb shows in-frame clones only, minus some. Of 200,000 to 250,000 clones listed, 80% to 90% were seen once; the top ten hold roughly 18%. The sequencing input was peripheral blood. These receptor sequences come from a woman aged 80 or over with active or convalescent COVID-19. Both conserved end residues are part of each CDR3. D genes are given only for firm matches. Part of the rows lack a size; the others show once, few, many or a class for expanded clones.

size: .
V: TRBV19
J: TRBJ2-1
D: .
DNA: TGTGCCAGTAGTCTTTCGGCAGGGTACTACAATGAGCAGTTCTTC
CDR3: CASSLSAGYYNEQFF

size: .
V: TRBV2
J: TRBJ1-5
D: .
DNA: TGTGCCAGCAGTTCTCGGGCCGAGGGTCAGCCCCAGCATTTT
CDR3: CASSSRAEGQPQHF

size: once
V: TRBV27
J: TRBJ2-3
D: .
DNA: TGTGCCAGCAGACTACAGGGTACAGATACGCAGTATTTT
CDR3: CASRLQGTDTQYF

size: once
V: TRBV6-1
J: TRBJ2-7
D: .
DNA: TGTGCCAGCAGTGGGCGGAGGGACAGAGAATCCTACGAGCAGTACTTC
CDR3: CASSGRRDRESYEQYF

size: .
V: TRBV2
J: TRBJ2-3
D: TRBD2
DNA: TGTGCCAGCAGCCGTAGGGGTCTAGCGGGAGGGACAGATACGCAGTATTTT
CDR3: CASSRRGLAGGTDTQYF

size: .
V: TRBV7-9
J: TRBJ2-7
D: .
DNA: TGTGCCAGCAGCTGGTCCGTCCGGCGGAGCCTCCTTTACGAGCAGTACTTC
CDR3: CASSWSVRRSLLYEQYF

size: .
V: TRBV5-1
J: TRBJ2-5
D: TRBD2
DNA: TGCGCCAGCAGCTTGGGACTAGCGGGAGTGGAGACCCAGTACTTC
CDR3: CASSLGLAGVETQYF

size: .
V: TRBV12-1
J: TRBJ1-5
D: .
DNA: TGTGCCAGCAGCTTTGAGGAGGTACAGCCCCAGCATTTT
CDR3: CASSFEEVQPQHF

size: .
V: TRBV25-1
J: TRBJ1-1
D: .
DNA: TGTGCCAGCAGTGTATCCGCGGGCACTGAAGCTTTCTTT
CDR3: CASSVSAGTEAFF

size: .
V: TRBV7-2
J: TRBJ1-1
D: .
DNA: TGTGCCAGCAGCCCATTTCGAGGGTTTCAGGCTTTCTTT
CDR3: CASSPFRGFQAFF

size: .
V: TRBV28
J: TRBJ1-2
D: .
DNA: TGTGCCAGCAGTACCCGGGGTTTCTATGGCTACACCTTC
CDR3: CASSTRGFYGYTF

size: .
V: TRBV27
J: TRBJ2-3
D: .
DNA: TGTGCCAGCAGTTTGGGGGCTAGCACAGATACGCAGTATTTT
CDR3: CASSLGASTDTQYF

size: .
V: TRBV18
J: TRBJ1-1
D: TRBD1
DNA: TGTGCCAGCTCACAATCGGACAGGGGACGTACTGAAGCTTTCTTT
CDR3: CASSQSDRGRTEAFF

size: .
V: TRBV11-2
J: TRBJ1-1
D: .
DNA: TGTGCCAGCAGCCTATTCGAACAGAGGAACACTGAAGCTTTCTTT
CDR3: CASSLFEQRNTEAFF

size: .
V: TRBV2
J: TRBJ1-1
D: TRBD1
DNA: TGTGCCAGCACCCGGACAGGGGCCACTGAAGCTTTCTTT
CDR3: CASTRTGATEAFF

size: .
V: TRBV5-1
J: TRBJ2-5
D: TRBD2
DNA: TGCGCCAGCAGCTTGGCCGGGACTAGCGGAGCCCAAGAGACCCAGTACTTC
CDR3: CASSLAGTSGAQETQYF

size: few
V: TRBV15
J: TRBJ2-2
D: .
DNA: TGTGCCACCAGCAGCCCCGGTTCGAACACCGGGGAGCTGTTTTTT
CDR3: CATSSPGSNTGELFF

size: .
V: TRBV18
J: TRBJ2-7
D: .
DNA: TGTGCCAGCTCACCAAGGTACCTAGATTCCTACGAGCAGTACTTC
CDR3: CASSPRYLDSYEQYF

size: .
V: TRBV15
J: TRBJ2-7
D: .
DNA: TGTGCCACCAGCAGAGGAGACCCGGGACATCGCTACGAGCAGTACTTC
CDR3: CATSRGDPGHRYEQYF

size: .
V: TRBV24-1
J: TRBJ2-5
D: .
DNA: TGTGCCACCAGTGATGACTGGGGGGAAGAGACCCAGTACTTC
CDR3: CATSDDWGEETQYF

size: .
V: TRBV5-1
J: TRBJ1-2
D: .
DNA: TGCGCCAGCAGCCCAGAGTCGACAGCCACCTATGGCTACACCTTC
CDR3: CASSPESTATYGYTF

size: .
V: TRBV7-3
J: TRBJ1-1
D: TRBD1
DNA: TGTGCCAGCTCTCAGGGGGCCGAGACTGAAGCTTTCTTT
CDR3: CASSQGAETEAFF

size: .
V: TRBV7-8
J: TRBJ1-1
D: .
DNA: TGTGCCAGCAGACAAAACACTGAAGCTTTCTTT
CDR3: CASRQNTEAFF

size: .
V: TRBV5-1
J: TRBJ1-2
D: TRBD1
DNA: TGCGCCAGCAGCATTACAGGGGACTATGGCTACACCTTC
CDR3: CASSITGDYGYTF

size: .
V: TRBV20-1
J: TRBJ2-1
D: .
DNA: TGCAGTGCTAGAACATACAATGAGCAGTTCTTC
CDR3: CSARTYNEQFF

size: few
V: TRBV19
J: TRBJ2-1
D: .
DNA: TGTGCCAGTAGCCCATGGTCCCCCGGGGTCCCAAGCTCCTACAATGAGCAGTTCTTC
CDR3: CASSPWSPGVPSSYNEQFF

size: few
V: TRBV7-2
J: TRBJ1-5
D: .
DNA: TGTGCCAGCAGCTTTCAGCAGGGGAATCAGCCCCAGCATTTT
CDR3: CASSFQQGNQPQHF

size: .
V: TRBV12-3/TRBV12-4
J: TRBJ1-2
D: .
DNA: TGTGCCAGCAGTCCCACACCCTATGGCTACACCTTC
CDR3: CASSPTPYGYTF

size: .
V: TRBV7-3
J: TRBJ2-1
D: .
DNA: TGTGCCAGCAGCAGCCGGCCAGGAAGCTCCTACAATGAGCAGTTCTTC
CDR3: CASSSRPGSSYNEQFF

size: .
V: TRBV10-3
J: TRBJ2-7
D: .
DNA: TGTGCCGTAGGGGGGGGCTACGAGCAGTACTTC
CDR3: CAVGGGYEQYF

size: .
V: TRBV3-1/TRBV3-2
J: TRBJ2-3
D: TRBD2
DNA: TGTGCCAGCAGCCACCTACGTGGTAGCGGGAGCACAGATACGCAGTATTTT
CDR3: CASSHLRGSGSTDTQYF

size: .
V: TRBV7-2
J: TRBJ1-2
D: .
DNA: TGTGCCAGCAGCTTTAGAGAAATCACTGCCTATGGCTACACCTTC
CDR3: CASSFREITAYGYTF

size: .
V: TRBV19
J: TRBJ1-1
D: .
DNA: TGTGCCAGTGCTATGAACACTGAAGCTTTCTTT
CDR3: CASAMNTEAFF

size: .
V: TRBV3-1/TRBV3-2
J: TRBJ2-3
D: .
DNA: TGTGCCAGCAGCCGCGGGACTCAGAGCACAGATACGCAGTATTTT
CDR3: CASSRGTQSTDTQYF

size: .
V: TRBV20-1
J: TRBJ2-2
D: .
DNA: TGCAGTGCAGAGGGCCCCGGGGAGCTGTTTTTT
CDR3: CSAEGPGELFF